This T cell receptor beta chain was observed in a study of shared clonotypes between healthy human individuals. The CDR3 spans 13 residues. Trimming left V 7 bases short and J 6 bases short, with 15 bases between. CDR1 and CDR2 (germline): ENHRY, SYGVKD. Method: immunoSEQ multiplex PCR; TCRdb's copy keeps in-frame clones and lacks some. This table has 1,500,000 or so clones, about 98.5% appearing once. The sample was naive CD4+ T cells sorted from blood. Subset denoted: CD45RA+ positively selected. V is TRBV10-3 and J is TRBJ1-2; D is ambiguous. The source of this sequence is a man aged 25-40 years in good health. The CDR3 protein is CAIKFSDENGYTF. DNA of the CDR3: TGTGCCATCAAATTCTCCGATGAGAATGGCTACACCTTC.